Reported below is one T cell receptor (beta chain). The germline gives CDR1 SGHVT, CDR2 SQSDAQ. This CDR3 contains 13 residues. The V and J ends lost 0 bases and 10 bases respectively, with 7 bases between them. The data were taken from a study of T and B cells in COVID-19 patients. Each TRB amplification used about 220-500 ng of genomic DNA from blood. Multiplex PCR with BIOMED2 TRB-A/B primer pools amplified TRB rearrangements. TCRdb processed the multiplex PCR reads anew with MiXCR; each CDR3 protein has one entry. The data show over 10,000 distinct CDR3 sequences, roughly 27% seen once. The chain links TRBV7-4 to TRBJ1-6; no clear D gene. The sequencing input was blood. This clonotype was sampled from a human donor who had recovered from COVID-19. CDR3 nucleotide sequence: TGTGCCAGCAGCTTAGCCCCGTGGTCACCCCTCCACTTT. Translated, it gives CASSLAPWSPLHF.